This T cell receptor beta chain was recorded in a study of cytomegalovirus exposure and HLA in healthy donors. Overall study findings and caveats: It was likely that a cluster of highly shared sequence variants was a sequencing artifact. Reports credit the classifier with highly specific, highly sensitive diagnosis of cytomegalovirus status. The study labeled 180 or so TCR beta chains cytomegalovirus-associated.

Healthy bone marrow donors made up the donor group. A single count supports this clone. What it binds is unknown. The V and J ends lost 5 bases and 1 base, in that order; junction bases with no gene match: 5. The CDR3 consists of 15 residues. The germline CDR1 and CDR2 sequences are MNHEY and SVGAGI. Both 60 Vbeta primers and 13 Jbeta primers went into the PCR. Sequenced by immunoSEQ multiplex PCR; TCRdb stores in-frame clones only, minus some. The sample has 75,000 to 90,000 clones; about 77% are singletons. This rearrangement joins TRBV6-5 to TRBJ2-5; 9 bases line up with TRBD2. This receptor was taken from a man aged 50 or older in good health and CMV-seronegative. The sample was PBMCs. Here the CDR3 reads CASSGNSGGQETQYF. The CDR3 DNA is TGTGCCAGCAGTGGAAATAGCGGGGGCCAAGAGACCCAGTACTTC.